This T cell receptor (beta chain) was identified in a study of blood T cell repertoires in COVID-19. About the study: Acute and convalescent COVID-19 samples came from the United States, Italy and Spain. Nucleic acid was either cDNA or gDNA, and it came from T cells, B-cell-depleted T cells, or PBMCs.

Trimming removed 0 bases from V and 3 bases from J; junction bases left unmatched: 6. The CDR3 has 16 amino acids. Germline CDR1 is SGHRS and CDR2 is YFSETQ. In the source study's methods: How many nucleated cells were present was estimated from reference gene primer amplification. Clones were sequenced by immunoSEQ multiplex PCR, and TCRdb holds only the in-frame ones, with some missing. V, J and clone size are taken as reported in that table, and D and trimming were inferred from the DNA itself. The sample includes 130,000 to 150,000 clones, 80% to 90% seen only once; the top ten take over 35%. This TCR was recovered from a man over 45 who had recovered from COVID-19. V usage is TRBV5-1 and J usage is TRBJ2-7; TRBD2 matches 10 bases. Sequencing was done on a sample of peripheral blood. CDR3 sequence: CASSLAGLAGVYEQYF. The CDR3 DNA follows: TGCGCCAGCAGCTTGGCCGGGCTAGCGGGGGTCTACGAGCAGTACTTC.